This is a list of T cell receptor beta chains from one sample in a study of T cell responses to AZD1222 COVID-19 vaccine. The method was immunoSEQ multiplex PCR; TCRdb's version includes in-frame clones alone and lacks a portion of them. Of approximately 110,000 clones listed, around 81% are singletons. Sample: peripheral blood, taken on day 0 of AZD1222 vaccination. These receptors were obtained from an adult in good health. CDR3s include the opening cysteine and the closing phenylalanine or tryptophan. D genes are given only for firm matches. The size field is filled for only some rows; it gives once, few, many or a size class.

clone size	J gene	V gene	D gene	CDR3 DNA	CDR3 protein
NA	TRBJ1-1	TRBV10-2	NA	TGCGCCAGCACCGGGGGGGGGTTTCAAGAAGCTTTCTTT	CASTGGGFQEAFF
NA	TRBJ1-4	TRBV12-3/TRBV12-4	NA	TGTGCCAGCACACTCATGAAAGAAAAACTGTTTTTT	CASTLMKEKLFF
NA	TRBJ2-7	TRBV7-9	NA	TGTGCCAGCAGCTTAATCGGGGGACACTACGAGCAGTACTTC	CASSLIGGHYEQYF
NA	TRBJ2-2	TRBV7-3	NA	TGTGCCAGCAGCGAAACCGGGACACAAGACACCGGGGAGCTGTTTTTT	CASSETGTQDTGELFF
NA	TRBJ2-3	TRBV7-7	TRBD2	TGTGCTAGCAGCTTAGGGGCTAGCGGGGTTGCAGATACGCAGTATTTT	CASSLGASGVADTQYF
few	TRBJ2-5	TRBV5-1	TRBD1	TGCGCCAGCAGCTCTGGGACAGTGGATGGATGGACCCAGTACTTC	CASSSGTVDGWTQYF
NA	TRBJ1-5	TRBV7-2	NA	TGTGCCAGCAGCTTGTATTATGGAGATAGCAATCAGCCCCAGCATTTT	CASSLYYGDSNQPQHF
once	TRBJ1-4	TRBV7-9	TRBD1	TGTGCCAGCAGGGGACAGGGAGAGAGACTGTTTTTT	CASRGQGERLFF
NA	TRBJ1-6	TRBV7-2	NA	TGTGCCAGCAGCAGGCAGGCATTCGCCAACTCCTATAATTCACCCCTCCACTTT	CASSRQAFANSYNSPLHF
NA	TRBJ1-6	TRBV19	TRBD1	TGTGCCAGTACCCTTCCCACGGACAGGTATAATTCACCCCTCCACTTT	CASTLPTDRYNSPLHF
NA	TRBJ2-3	TRBV28	NA	TGTGCCAGCAGTTTCCAGGGGACAGATACGCAGTATTTT	CASSFQGTDTQYF
NA	TRBJ1-2	TRBV21-1	NA	TGTGCCAGCAGCAAAGAGGAGCAGGGAAATTATGGCTACACCTTC	CASSKEEQGNYGYTF
NA	TRBJ1-2	TRBV19	NA	TGTGCCAGTAGCGCCCAACAGGGCTCGGGCGGCTACACCTTC	CASSAQQGSGGYTF
NA	TRBJ2-7	TRBV6-2/TRBV6-3	NA	TGTGCCAGCAGTTACCCCCGGGTCTCCTACGAGCAGTACTTC	CASSYPRVSYEQYF
NA	TRBJ1-1	TRBV7-9	NA	TGTGCCAGCCTTAGGAGGGGAAATGCGAACACTGAAGCTTTCTTT	CASLRRGNANTEAFF
NA	TRBJ2-1	TRBV3-1/TRBV3-2	NA	TGTGCCAGCAGCCAAGGATCCTTGGGCGGGACTTCTTATGAACAGTTCTTC	CASSQGSLGGTSYEQFF
NA	TRBJ2-1	TRBV4-2	TRBD2	TGTGCCAGCAGCCAAGATGTAGCGGGGGGGCCTTCCTACAATGAGCAGTTCTTC	CASSQDVAGGPSYNEQFF
NA	TRBJ1-2	TRBV28	NA	TGTGCCAGCAGTTTAGCCTCAGGGGATGGCTACACCTTC	CASSLASGDGYTF
NA	TRBJ2-1	TRBV19	TRBD2	TGTGCCACAAGCGGGGGGAACTACAATGAGCAGTTCTTC	CATSGGNYNEQFF
NA	TRBJ2-2	TRBV18	TRBD2	TGTGCCAGCTCACCAAATGGGCTAGCGGGAGGCACCGGGGAGCTGTTTTTT	CASSPNGLAGGTGELFF
NA	TRBJ2-7	TRBV4-2	TRBD2	TGTGCCAGCAGCCAGGGTCGACTAGCGGGAGCTGAAGAGCAGTACTTC	CASSQGRLAGAEEQYF
few	TRBJ2-1	TRBV29-1	NA	TGCAGCGTTGGGGTTGGGCCCAGCTCCTACAATGAGCAGTTCTTC	CSVGVGPSSYNEQFF
NA	TRBJ1-1	TRBV7-2	NA	TGTGCCAGCAGCTTAGGGGGACCGAACACTGAAGCTTTCTTT	CASSLGGPNTEAFF
NA	TRBJ2-1	TRBV5-1	TRBD2	TGCGCCAGCAGCTTGATGTTAGCGGGAGGGCCCTCCCATGAGCAGTTCTTC	CASSLMLAGGPSHEQFF
NA	TRBJ1-1	TRBV5-5	NA	TGTTCGGCGGGGCTGTGGACTGAAGCTTTCTTT	CSAGLWTEAFF
few	TRBJ1-4	TRBV27	NA	TGTGCCAGCAGTTTATCGGTGAGACCCCCGGGGGAAAAACTGTTTTTT	CASSLSVRPPGEKLFF
NA	TRBJ2-7	TRBV29-1	NA	TGCAGCGTTCGCGGGATAGGTGCCTACGAGCAGTACTTC	CSVRGIGAYEQYF
NA	TRBJ2-5	TRBV24-1	TRBD2	TGTGCCACCAGTAGCGGGGTGTACCAAGAGACCCAGTACTTC	CATSSGVYQETQYF
NA	TRBJ2-7	TRBV11-2	TRBD1	TGTGCCAGCAGCTTAGGTGAAGGACAGGGTGACGAGCAGTACTTC	CASSLGEGQGDEQYF
NA	TRBJ2-2	TRBV7-2	NA	TGTGCCAGCAGCTTATGGTACACCGGGGAGCTGTTTTTT	CASSLWYTGELFF
NA	TRBJ2-2	TRBV5-1	NA	TGCGCCAGCAGCTTGGTCCCCGGGGAGCTGTTTTTT	CASSLVPGELFF
NA	TRBJ1-2	TRBV5-1	NA	TGCGCCAGCAGCATCGACAGCAGCTATGGCTACACCTTC	CASSIDSSYGYTF
NA	TRBJ1-6	TRBV6-5	NA	TGTGCCAGCAGTTACTCTCGGGGGCCAGACTCACCCCTCCACTTT	CASSYSRGPDSPLHF
NA	TRBJ2-3	TRBV2	NA	TGTGCCAGCAGTGAGATTAGCACAGATACGCAGTATTTT	CASSEISTDTQYF
NA	TRBJ1-1	TRBV3-1/TRBV3-2	NA	TGTGCCAGCAGTCAGACCCGGGCGCGGAACACTGAAGCTTTCTTT	CASSQTRARNTEAFF
NA	TRBJ1-4	TRBV18	NA	TGTGCCAGCTCAGCGGGGCTTAATGAAAAACTGTTTTTT	CASSAGLNEKLFF
NA	TRBJ2-7	TRBV19	TRBD1	TGTGCCAGTAGTCCGGGACAGAATTACGAGCAGTACTTC	CASSPGQNYEQYF
NA	TRBJ2-7	TRBV24-1	TRBD2	TGTGCCACCAGTGACTCCCGACTAGCGGGAAACGAGCAGTACTTC	CATSDSRLAGNEQYF
NA	TRBJ2-2	TRBV28	NA	TGTGCCAGCAGTCCAGGGAGCGCGGGGAACACCGGGGAGCTGTTTTTT	CASSPGSAGNTGELFF
NA	TRBJ2-7	TRBV6-1	NA	TGTGCCAGCAGTGAACGCCAAGCAGAGAGCTCCTACGAGCAGTACTTC	CASSERQAESSYEQYF
NA	TRBJ1-6	TRBV5-1	NA	TGCGCCAGCAGCCGCACGACGGACCTAGGGTCACCCCTCCACTTT	CASSRTTDLGSPLHF
NA	TRBJ1-1	TRBV4-3	NA	TGCGCCAGCAGCCAAGACGGCGGTGACACTGAAGCTTTCTTT	CASSQDGGDTEAFF
NA	TRBJ2-3	TRBV9	NA	TGTGCCAGCAGCGTAGGCCTCGCCCCCACAGATACGCAGTATTTT	CASSVGLAPTDTQYF
NA	TRBJ1-1	TRBV15	NA	TGTGCCACCAGCAGGATCTTGAACACTGAAGCTTTCTTT	CATSRILNTEAFF
NA	TRBJ2-7	TRBV28	NA	TGTGCCAGCAGTGTTCGACTGAGACGATACGAGCAGTACTTC	CASSVRLRRYEQYF
NA	TRBJ2-7	TRBV24-1	NA	TGTGCCACCAGTGGAGACGGGGTTAGCTACGAGCAGTACTTC	CATSGDGVSYEQYF
NA	TRBJ2-1	TRBV5-1	TRBD2	TGCGCCAGCAGCTTGGCCCCTAGCGGGAGCGGCGATGAGCAGTTCTTC	CASSLAPSGSGDEQFF